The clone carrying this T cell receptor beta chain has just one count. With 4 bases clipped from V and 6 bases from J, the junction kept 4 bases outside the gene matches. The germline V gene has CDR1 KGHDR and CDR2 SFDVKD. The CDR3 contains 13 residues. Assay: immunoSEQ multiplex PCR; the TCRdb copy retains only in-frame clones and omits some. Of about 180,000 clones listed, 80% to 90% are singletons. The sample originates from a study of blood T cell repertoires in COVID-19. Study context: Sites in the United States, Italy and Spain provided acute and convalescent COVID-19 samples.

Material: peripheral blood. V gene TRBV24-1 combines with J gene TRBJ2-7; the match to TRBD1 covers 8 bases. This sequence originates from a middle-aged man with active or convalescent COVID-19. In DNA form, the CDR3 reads TGTGCCACCAGTGACCGTACAGGGGGCGAGCAGTACTTC. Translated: CATSDRTGGEQYF.